This TCR beta chain was sequenced during a study of blood T cell repertoires in COVID-19. About the research overall: The samples span acute and convalescent COVID-19 from the United States, Italy and Spain.

In germline, CDR1 is KGHSH, CDR2 LQKENI. The CDR3 sequence is 14 residues long. V was cut by 2 bases and J by 0 bases, with 8 bases left in between. Profiling relied on immunoSEQ multiplex PCR, and the TCRdb table lists in-frame clones only, not all of them. The data hold tens of thousands of clones, with more than 75% observed a single time. The clonotype comes from a middle-aged man with active or convalescent COVID-19. The sequenced sample was peripheral blood. The chain is built from TRBV18 and TRBJ2-7; D is perhaps TRBD1 (6 bases). The CDR3 DNA reads as TGTGCCAGCTCACCAGGACAGAGCTCCTACGAGCAGTACTTC. Its protein product is CASSPGQSSYEQYF.